The rows below give T cell receptor beta chains drawn from one sample of a study of shared clonotypes between healthy human individuals. Produced via immunoSEQ multiplex PCR; TCRdb's table is partial and in-frame only. This sample has a few million clones; 85% to 95% occur once, and the top ten carry about 0.41%. The sample taken for sequencing was naive CD4+ T cells from PBMCs. The receptor set was obtained from a man aged 18 to 29 in good health. Some clones in this sample may be carry-over from other donors' samples. Each CDR3 is given with its conserved first and last residue. The D gene is left open where the match is weak. Clone sizes are given selectively: once, few, many, or a class where the clone is expanded.

d_call: .; j_call: TRBJ2-7; clone_size: .; v_call: TRBV6-5; cdr3_nt: TGTGCCAGCAGTTCCGCCGGGACTGGTGACTACGAGCAGTACTTC; cdr3_aa: CASSSAGTGDYEQYF
d_call: TRBD1; j_call: TRBJ2-7; clone_size: .; v_call: TRBV28; cdr3_nt: TGTGCCAGCAGGGGACAGGGGGAATCCTACGAGCAGTACTTC; cdr3_aa: CASRGQGESYEQYF
d_call: .; j_call: TRBJ1-5; clone_size: .; v_call: TRBV12-2; cdr3_nt: TGTGCAAGTCGCTTACCGACGAGCTCTGGCAATCAGCCCCAGCATTTT; cdr3_aa: CASRLPTSSGNQPQHF
d_call: TRBD1; j_call: TRBJ2-7; clone_size: .; v_call: TRBV18; cdr3_nt: TGTGCCAGCTCACCGACCGGGACAGGGCACCTCGAGCAGTACTTC; cdr3_aa: CASSPTGTGHLEQYF
d_call: .; j_call: TRBJ2-2; clone_size: .; v_call: TRBV28; cdr3_nt: TGTGCCAGCACTGTTAATAATAGGGGCACCGGGGAGCTGTTTTTT; cdr3_aa: CASTVNNRGTGELFF
d_call: TRBD1; j_call: TRBJ1-2; clone_size: .; v_call: TRBV7-2; cdr3_nt: TGTGCCAGCAGCTTAGCAGGAGGGGGCAAGTGGTATGGCTACACCTTC; cdr3_aa: CASSLAGGGKWYGYTF
d_call: .; j_call: TRBJ1-5; clone_size: few; v_call: TRBV18; cdr3_nt: TGTGCCAGCTCCCTCCTCGGGAGCCGCCTCAATCAGCCCCAGCATTTT; cdr3_aa: CASSLLGSRLNQPQHF
d_call: TRBD1; j_call: TRBJ1-4; clone_size: few; v_call: TRBV5-6; cdr3_nt: TGTGCCAGCAGCTGGGACGGACAGGGTAATGAAAAACTGTTTTTT; cdr3_aa: CASSWDGQGNEKLFF
d_call: .; j_call: TRBJ1-3; clone_size: .; v_call: TRBV5-8; cdr3_nt: TGTGCCAGCAGCTTGCAGTTCCGGAGCTCTGGAAACACCATATATTTT; cdr3_aa: CASSLQFRSSGNTIYF
d_call: .; j_call: TRBJ1-5; clone_size: .; v_call: TRBV27; cdr3_nt: TGTGCCAGCAGTGGCAGGGGCAATCAGCCCCAGCATTTT; cdr3_aa: CASSGRGNQPQHF
d_call: .; j_call: TRBJ2-7; clone_size: .; v_call: TRBV5-1; cdr3_nt: TGCGCCAGCAGCTCTCTACCGGGACACGGGTCCTACGAGCAGTACTTC; cdr3_aa: CASSSLPGHGSYEQYF
d_call: TRBD2; j_call: TRBJ2-3; clone_size: .; v_call: TRBV11-2; cdr3_nt: TGTGCCAGCAGCTCTCCCGGGACTAGCGGGACGAGCACAGATACGCAGTATTTT; cdr3_aa: CASSSPGTSGTSTDTQYF
d_call: TRBD1; j_call: TRBJ2-2; clone_size: .; v_call: TRBV6-6; cdr3_nt: TGTGCCAGCATTAGACAGGGGACGAGCACCGGGGAGCTGTTTTTT; cdr3_aa: CASIRQGTSTGELFF
d_call: TRBD2; j_call: TRBJ2-7; clone_size: .; v_call: TRBV28; cdr3_nt: TGTGCAGCACTAGCGGGTCCCTCCTACGAGCAGTACTTC; cdr3_aa: CAALAGPSYEQYF
d_call: .; j_call: TRBJ1-1; clone_size: .; v_call: TRBV30; cdr3_nt: TGTGCCTGGAGTGTAAGTGGCCGCGTTCAAGCTTTCTTT; cdr3_aa: CAWSVSGRVQAFF
d_call: TRBD1; j_call: TRBJ1-6; clone_size: .; v_call: TRBV30; cdr3_nt: TGTGCCTGGAGTGTAACAGGGGTTTCACCCCTCCACTTT; cdr3_aa: CAWSVTGVSPLHF
d_call: .; j_call: TRBJ2-3; clone_size: .; v_call: TRBV10-1; cdr3_nt: TGCGCCAGGGAGACAGGTCCCCCAGATACGCAGTATTTT; cdr3_aa: CARETGPPDTQYF
d_call: TRBD2; j_call: TRBJ2-7; clone_size: .; v_call: TRBV5-1; cdr3_nt: TGCGCCAGCAGGACGAGCGGGACGGCCTACGAGCAGTACTTC; cdr3_aa: CASRTSGTAYEQYF
d_call: .; j_call: TRBJ1-5; clone_size: few; v_call: TRBV5-4; cdr3_nt: TGTGCCAGCAGCTTGGATAGGAATCAGCCCCAGCATTTT; cdr3_aa: CASSLDRNQPQHF
d_call: .; j_call: TRBJ2-7; clone_size: once; v_call: TRBV28; cdr3_nt: TGTGCCAGCAGTTTGACAGGCGAGCAGTACTTC; cdr3_aa: CASSLTGEQYF